The sequence of this T cell receptor beta chain was determined in a study of blood T cells in healthy people across ages. V lost 1 base and J lost 0; bases outside the gene matches: 9. Germline values: CDR1 SEHNR, CDR2 FQNEAQ (reference sequence). The CDR3 loop spans 19 amino acids. General study points: Estimates drawn from one million T cells were deemed to understate diversity. Expanded clonotype shifts may have been confounded, as the donors had an unknown CMV status.

In the case of this clonotype: Antigen unknown.

It was with a sample-barcoded 5' primer and a J-beta primer mix that a second PCR of roughly 7 to 12 cycles was run. TCRdb recomputed calls from the 5' RACE reads with MiXCR, one row per CDR3 protein. The data contain approximately 800,000 distinct CDR3 sequences, more than 50% of them singletons. Material for sequencing was blood. The rearrangement uses TRBV7-9 and TRBJ2-5, with 12 bases aligning to TRBD2. The origin of this receptor is a man in his forties in good health. The CDR3 region is CASSLEGLAGVSHQETQYF. CDR3 DNA: TGTGCCAGCAGCTTAGAGGGACTAGCGGGCGTGTCGCACCAAGAGACCCAGTACTTC.